This TCR beta chain was identified in a study of cytomegalovirus exposure and HLA in healthy donors. Both 60 Vbeta primers and 13 Jbeta primers went into the PCR. Produced via immunoSEQ multiplex PCR; TCRdb's table is partial and in-frame only. Counted here are more than 110,000 clones, around 79% occurring once; the ten biggest clones make up approximately 8.3%. Study conclusions and caveats: In an earlier analysis, about 87% or about 30%: the productive usage of most TCR beta V segments.

As to this clone: Its cognate antigen is unknown.

Germline V gene data show CDR1 as SGHVS and CDR2 as FNYEAQ. The junction had 2 bases not matched to a gene; V was cut back by 0 bases and J by 7 bases. The CDR3 has 14 amino acids. The receptor was isolated from a woman in her forties or fifties in good health and CMV-seropositive. The sequenced material came from PBMCs. This sequence joins TRBV7-6 and TRBJ1-4, with 7 bases aligning to TRBD1. CDR3 sequence: CASSLAGGLEKLFF. CDR3 nucleotides: TGTGCCAGCAGCTTAGCAGGGGGCCTTGAAAAACTGTTTTTT.